This T cell receptor beta chain was captured by sequencing in a study of molecular identifiers for immune sequencing clone quantification. The germline gives CDR1 DFQATT, CDR2 SNEGSKA (reference sequence). The length of the CDR3 is 11 residues. Trimming removed 2 bases from V and 10 bases from J, with 9 bases in between. TCRdb reprocessed the PCR reads with MiXCR, giving one entry per CDR3 protein. This sample yields 60,000 to 70,000 distinct CDR3 sequences, of which about 19% are seen a single time; about 1.3% belongs to the top ten. The sequenced sample was naive CD8+ T cells from blood, with Jurkat cell RNA spiked in. The subset here: FACS-sorted CD8+CD4-CCR7+CD45RA+ naive T cells. The chain links TRBV20-1 to TRBJ2-1; D ambiguous. The source is a human donor in good health. Some libraries in this study had Jurkat cell RNA spiked in. CDR3 residues: CSARKPWEQFF. As DNA, the CDR3 is TGCAGTGCTAGAAAGCCCTGGGAGCAGTTCTTC.